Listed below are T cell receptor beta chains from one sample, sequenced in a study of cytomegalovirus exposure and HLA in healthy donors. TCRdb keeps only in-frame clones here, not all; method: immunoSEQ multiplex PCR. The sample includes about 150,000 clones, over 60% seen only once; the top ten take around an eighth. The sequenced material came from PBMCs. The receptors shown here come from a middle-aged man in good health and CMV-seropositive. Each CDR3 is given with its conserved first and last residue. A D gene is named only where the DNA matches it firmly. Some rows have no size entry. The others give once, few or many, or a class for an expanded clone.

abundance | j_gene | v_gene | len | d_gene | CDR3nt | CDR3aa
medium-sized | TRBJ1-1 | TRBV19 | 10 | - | TGTGCCAGCGTCTCCACTGAAGCTTTCTTT | CASVSTEAFF
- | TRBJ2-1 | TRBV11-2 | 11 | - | TGTGCCAGCAGCAAAGGGGTCGAGCAGTTCTTC | CASSKGVEQFF
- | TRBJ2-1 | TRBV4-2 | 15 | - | TGTGCCAGCAGCCAAGAGGGGTACAGGGCCAATGAGCAGTTCTTC | CASSQEGYRANEQFF
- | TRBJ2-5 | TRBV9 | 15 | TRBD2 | TGTGCCAGCAGCGAAGGGACTAGCGGGCAAGAGACCCAGTACTTC | CASSEGTSGQETQYF
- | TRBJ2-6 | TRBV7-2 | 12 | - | TGTGCCAGCAGCAGTGGGGCCAACGGCCTGACTTTC | CASSSGANGLTF
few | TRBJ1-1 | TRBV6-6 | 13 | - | TGTGCCAGCAGTTCACTCATGAACACTGAAGCTTTCTTT | CASSSLMNTEAFF
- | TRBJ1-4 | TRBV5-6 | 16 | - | TGTGCCAGCAGCCCCGGGGGGACCGACAATGGGGAAAAACTGTTTTTT | CASSPGGTDNGEKLFF
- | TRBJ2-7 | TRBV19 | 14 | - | TGTGCCAGTAGTATTTGGCGGGGCCCCTACGAGCAGTACTTC | CASSIWRGPYEQYF
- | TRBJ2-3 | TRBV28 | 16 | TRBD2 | TGTGCCAGCAGTACCCCCGGGACACAACTCCGGGGGGGGCAGTATTTT | CASSTPGTQLRGGQYF
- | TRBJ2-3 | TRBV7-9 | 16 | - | TGTGCCAGCAGCTTAGGGGGCGGGACAGTGGCAGATACGCAGTATTTT | CASSLGGGTVADTQYF
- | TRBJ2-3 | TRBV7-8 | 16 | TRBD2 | TGTGCCAGCAGCTTAGACGGGACTAGCGTCACAGATACGCAGTATTTT | CASSLDGTSVTDTQYF
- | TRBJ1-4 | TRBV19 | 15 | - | TGTGCCAGTAGTATAAGGGAGGATGGGAATGAAAAACTGTTTTTT | CASSIREDGNEKLFF
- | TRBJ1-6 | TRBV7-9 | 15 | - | TGTGCCAGCAGCTTCCAAACAGGTTATAATTCACCCCTCCACTTT | CASSFQTGYNSPLHF
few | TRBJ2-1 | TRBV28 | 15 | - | TGTGCCAGCAGTTTTGGTGGGAGCTCCTACAATGAGCAGTTCTTC | CASSFGGSSYNEQFF
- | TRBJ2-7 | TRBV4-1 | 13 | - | TGCGCCAGCAGCCAAGAGCTTCGGTACGAGCAGTACTTC | CASSQELRYEQYF
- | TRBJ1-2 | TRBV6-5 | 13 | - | TGTGCCAGCATGATTCCGGGAGCCGATGGCTACACCTTC | CASMIPGADGYTF
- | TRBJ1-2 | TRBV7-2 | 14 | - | TGTGCCAGCAGCTTAGCGGACAGCTACTATGGCTACACCTTC | CASSLADSYYGYTF
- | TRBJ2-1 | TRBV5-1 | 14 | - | TGCGCCAGCAGCTTGGAAGGGGGTCGGAATGAGCAGTTCTTC | CASSLEGGRNEQFF
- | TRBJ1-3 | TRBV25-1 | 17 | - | TGTGCCAGCAGTGAATATCGGGGGGGGACCTCTGGAAACACCATATATTTT | CASSEYRGGTSGNTIYF
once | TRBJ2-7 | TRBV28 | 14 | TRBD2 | TGTGCCAGCAGCCCGCTTGGGACTATCTACGAGCAGTACTTC | CASSPLGTIYEQYF